These 13 T cell receptor beta chains came from one sample sequenced in a study of spatial heterogeneity in lung cancer. Noted time point: sample taken at primary tumor resection. In each case, whole RNA from tumor, nontumor lung or frozen PBMC was sequenced unsorted. TCRdb itself ran the 5' RACE reads through MiXCR, one entry per CDR3 protein. The sample contains about 38,000 distinct CDR3 sequences, around 5.5% of which appear only once. The sequencing here drew on PBMCs, taken at surgery. These receptors originate from a female donor with early-stage non-small cell lung cancer.

This clonotype showed up many times. This chain uses TRBV7-8 with TRBJ2-3, with D possibly being TRBD2 (6 bases). Trimming removed 6 bases at V and 6 bases at J, with 19 bases between. Germline CDR1 and CDR2: SGHVS and FQNEAQ. CDR3 length equals 15 residues. The CDR3 protein is CASRRPGEPGDTQYF. CDR3 coding DNA: TGTGCCAGCAGACGGCCGGGGGAGCCGGGGGATACGCAGTATTTT.

Many counts were recorded for this clonotype. This chain uses TRBV30 with TRBJ2-5, with a possible D match to TRBD2 (5 bases). The V end was cut by 0 bases, the J end by 2 bases, with 7 bases between. The CDR3 runs 13 residues. Germline V lookup: CDR1 GTSNPN, CDR2 SVGIG (reference sequence). CDR3 DNA sequence: TGTGCCTGGAGTGTTGGACTGCAAGAGACCCAGTACTTC. Residues: CAWSVGLQETQYF.

The sample holds a few counts of this clonotype. The rearrangement joins TRBV28 to TRBJ2-5; maybe TRBD2 (6 bases). CDR3 length: 15 amino acids. Germline assignment: CDR1 MDHEN and CDR2 SYDVKM. V dropped 5 bases and J dropped 4 bases, with 17 bases sitting between them. CDR3 amino acids: CASSPAGLARETQYF. CDR3 DNA: TGTGCCAGCAGTCCCGCCGGTCTAGCGAGAGAGACCCAGTACTTC.

At least ten counts were recorded for this clonotype. The chain has TRBV2 and TRBJ2-3, with D unresolved. Between the trimmed V and J ends, which lost 6 bases and 8 bases, there was a span of 24 bases. CDR1 and CDR2 (germline): SNHLY, FYNNEI. The CDR3 contains 16 residues. DNA of the CDR3: TGTGCCAGCAGCGGTACACACCCCCACGACCCGGTTACGCAGTATTTT. Protein: CASSGTHPHDPVTQYF.

This clonotype was detected a few times. V gene TRBV5-1 combines with J gene TRBJ1-5, with D possibly matching TRBD1 (5 bases). The CDR3 is 15 amino acids. V was clipped by 0 bases and J by 4 bases, with 11 bases between them. The germline V gene encodes CDR1 SGHRS and CDR2 YFSETQ. The CDR3 region is CASSLGSGPNQPQHF. The CDR3, as DNA: TGCGCCAGCAGCTTGGGATCGGGGCCGAATCAGCCCCAGCATTTT.

This clonotype was detected ten times or more. The chain employs TRBV9 and TRBJ2-7; D is ambiguous. The CDR3 is 16 residues long. Per the germline V gene, CDR1 is SGDLS and CDR2 is YYNGEE. V was shortened by 0 bases and J by 2 bases, with 15 bases between the two germline ends. DNA of the CDR3: TGTGCCAGCAGCGTAGAAACAGAGTGGCGGACCTACGAGCAGTACTTC. It encodes CASSVETEWRTYEQYF.

This clonotype was found many times. This chain links TRBV7-3 with TRBJ2-5; 12 bases are shared with TRBD2. The V gene end was trimmed by 5 bases and the J gene end by 5 bases; junction bases not matched to a gene: 3. The germline gives CDR1 SGHTA, CDR2 FQGTGA. The CDR3 has 14 amino acids. The CDR3 sequence: CASSKGLAGETQYF. As DNA, the CDR3 is TGTGCCAGCAGCAAAGGACTAGCGGGGGAGACCCAGTACTTC.

In its sample, this clonotype was seen many times. The gene calls are TRBV2 and TRBJ2-5; tentative D call: TRBD2 (5 bases). Trimming stripped 0 bases from V and 4 bases from J, with 9 bases between. Germline V gives CDR1 SNHLY, CDR2 FYNNEI. This CDR3 is 14 amino acids long. CDR3 sequence: CASSEAGGRETQYF. The CDR3 nucleotides read TGTGCCAGCAGTGAAGCAGGAGGTCGAGAGACCCAGTACTTC.

Ten or more counts support this clonotype. V is TRBV14 and J is TRBJ1-6; TRBD1 is a possible D gene (5 bases). Trimming removed 1 base from V and 7 bases from J, with 14 bases in between. The germline V gene encodes CDR1 SGHDN and CDR2 FVKESK. The CDR3 sequence is 16 residues long. For the CDR3, the DNA is TGTGCCAGCAGCCAAGGGGGGTCGGCAGTCAATTCACCCCTCCACTTT. Translated: CASSQGGSAVNSPLHF.

The sample holds many counts of this clonotype. V gene TRBV24-1 combines with J gene TRBJ2-5, with a weak D call TRBD1 (6 bases). Trimming took 1 base from V and 10 from J, leaving 12 bases between them. Germline V lookup: CDR1 KGHDR, CDR2 SFDVKD. This CDR3 spans 13 amino acids. In DNA, the CDR3 is TGTGCCACCAGTGATTTAGGACAGTGGGGCCAGTACTTC. It yields the protein CATSDLGQWGQYF.

This clonotype has ten or more counts. V usage is TRBV12-3 or TRBV12-4 and J usage is TRBJ1-1; TRBD1 matches 11 bases. CDR3 length: 16 amino acids. With 5 bases clipped from V and 1 base from J, the junction kept 6 bases outside the gene matches. CDR3 sequence reads: CASSRTGGAGNTEAFF. CDR3 bases: TGTGCCAGCAGTCGGACAGGGGGCGCCGGGAACACTGAAGCTTTCTTT.

This clonotype was observed at least ten times. This rearrangement joins TRBV5-1 to TRBJ1-1; TRBD1 agrees at 8 bases. The CDR3 length is 14 residues. V lost 3 bases to trimming and J lost 6 bases; unmatched junction nucleotides: 7. Per the germline V gene, CDR1 is SGHRS and CDR2 is YFSETQ. CDR3 sequence (DNA): TGCGCCAGCAGCTGGGAACAGGGGGTGTCTGAAGCTTTCTTT. Amino acid sequence: CASSWEQGVSEAFF.

Many counts were recorded for this clonotype. Mismatch with germline at one junction end may stem from a read error. This rearrangement joins TRBV5-1 to TRBJ2-2; 9 bases are a match to TRBD1. Germline V lookup: CDR1 SGHRS, CDR2 YFSETQ. CDR3 size: 15 residues. This chain's CDR3 is CASSSGTGNAGELFF. The CDR3 DNA reads TGCGCCAGCAGCTCCGGGACAGGGAACGCCGGGGAGCTGTTTTTT.